These T cell receptor beta chains were read from a single sample in a study of PD-1 blockade in mismatch repair-deficient tumors. Method: immunoSEQ multiplex PCR; TCRdb's copy keeps in-frame clones and lacks some. The sample has approximately 50,000 clones; around 80% are singletons. The starting material was peripheral blood, obtained 4 weeks after starting pembrolizumab. The receptor source for this set is an adult with mismatch repair-deficient cancer. Each CDR3 is given with its conserved first and last residue. Clone size, where shown, is once, few, many, or a class for clones that have expanded.

j_gene | abundance | v_gene | CDR3aa
TRBJ2-2 | few | TRBV11-3 | CASSENTGELFF
TRBJ1-2 | - | TRBV5-4 | CASSLNRENGYTF
TRBJ2-3 | - | TRBV4-1 | CASSQGIWDFKPNRYF
TRBJ1-1 | - | TRBV11-2 | CATISNTEAFF
TRBJ2-5 | - | TRBV5-6 | CASTTAGVKETQYF
TRBJ1-1 | once | TRBV5-1 | CASRFTGNTEAFF
TRBJ1-4 | - | TRBV27 | CASSLNPATNEKLFF
TRBJ2-7 | - | TRBV2 | CASSVGPGQGSYEQYF
TRBJ2-7 | - | TRBV7-3 | CASSKGLAGNIPYEQYF
TRBJ2-5 | - | TRBV5-1 | CASSSNQETQYF
TRBJ1-3 | - | TRBV10-3 | CAISESSGRSGNTIYF
TRBJ1-1 | - | TRBV15 | CATSRDPRAEAFF
TRBJ2-5 | - | TRBV6-5 | CASSYGRSQETQYF
TRBJ2-7 | - | TRBV11-3 | CASSLVHVGAYEQYF
TRBJ1-1 | - | TRBV6-5 | CASSYGGGVWEAEAFF